Shown below are 8 T cell receptor beta chains from a single sample sequenced in a study of CD8+CD57+ T cells in acquired aplastic anemia. For CDR3 and TCR beta VDJ profiling, genomic DNA was the template used. Each CDR3 protein is one row after TCRdb ran MiXCR on the reads. The table lists roughly 160,000 distinct CDR3 sequences, 47% of them singletons, with approximately 3% in the top ten. By flow cytometry, patients selected for sequencing had shown an expansion of CD8+CD57+ cells. The sequencing sample was made of sorted CD4+, CD8+, or CD8+CD57+ T cells (not recorded which) from PBMCs. These receptors were collected from a human donor with aplastic anemia.

The rearrangement links TRBV5-1 to TRBJ1-2; D ambiguous. The CDR3 sequence is 13 residues long. Between the trimmed V and J ends, which lost 0 bases and 5 bases, there was a span of 8 bases. CDR1 and CDR2 (germline): SGHRS, YFSETQ. The DNA of the CDR3 is TGCGCCAGCAGCTTGGGCGTGGCGTATGGCTACACCTTC. Encoded protein: CASSLGVAYGYTF.

The chain is built from TRBV7-3 and TRBJ2-2; D is perhaps TRBD1 (6 bases). This CDR3 is 11 amino acids long. V lost 6 bases and J 10 bases, leaving 9 bases between the germline ends. Germline CDR1 is SGHTA and CDR2 is FQGTGA. The DNA for the CDR3 is TGTGCCAGCAGGTCGGGACAGGAGCTGTTTTTT. Translated, it gives CASRSGQELFF.

The chain has TRBV2 and TRBJ1-5; D perhaps matches TRBD1 (6 bases). The germline CDR1 and CDR2 sequences are SNHLY and FYNNEI. Trimming stripped 6 bases from V and 5 bases from J, with 17 bases between. This CDR3 has 15 residues. The CDR3, as DNA: TGTGCCAGCAGGGGGGGGGCTGTACCAGATCAGCCCCAGCATTTT. Translating gives CASRGGAVPDQPQHF. The entire variable domain, with the rest obtained from reference TRBV2 and TRBJ1-5, is as follows: EPEVTQTPSHQVTQMGQEVILRCVPISNHLYFYWYRQILGQKVEFLVSFYNNEISEKSEIFDDQFSVERPDGSNFTLKIRSTKLEDSAMYFCASRGGAVPDQPQHFGDGTRLSIL.

The V and J genes are TRBV7-2 and TRBJ1-1; D unclear. V dropped 3 bases and J dropped 4 bases, with 9 bases sitting between them. This CDR3 has 13 amino acids. Per germline, CDR1 SGHTA and CDR2 FQGNSA. CDR3 sequence reads: CASSFYEGTEAFF. DNA of the CDR3: TGTGCCAGCAGCTTCTATGAGGGCACTGAAGCTTTCTTT.

This chain uses TRBV15 with TRBJ1-1; no definite D call. The length of the CDR3 is 12 residues. Germline V gene sequence: CDR1 LNHNV, CDR2 YYDKDF (reference sequence). Trimming removed 3 bases from V and 0 bases from J, with 2 bases in between. The chain's CDR3 is CATSSMNTEAFF. CDR3 coding DNA: TGTGCCACCAGCAGTATGAACACTGAAGCTTTCTTT.

The V and J genes are TRBV25-1 and TRBJ2-5; perhaps TRBD2 as D (5 bases). CDR1 is MGHDK, CDR2 SYGVNS, per germline. The V end lost 2 bases, the J end lost 2 bases, and 15 bases lay between the germline ends. The CDR3 has 16 amino acids. The DNA of the CDR3 is TGTGCCAGCAGTGAAACGAACCTGAGGGCTCAAGAGACCCAGTACTTC. It specifies CASSETNLRAQETQYF.

The chain links TRBV25-1 to TRBJ1-6, with a possible D match to TRBD1 (6 bases). Germline assignment: CDR1 MGHDK and CDR2 SYGVNS. The CDR3 loop spans 15 amino acids. Trimming left V 5 bases short and J 7 bases short, with 15 bases between. CDR3 nucleotides: TGTGCCAGCAGTTACGGGGGGGCCGGGAATTCACCCCTCCACTTT. Translated: CASSYGGAGNSPLHF.

V is TRBV7-8 and J is TRBJ2-7; D is ambiguous. Germline V gene data show CDR1 as SGHVS and CDR2 as FQNEAQ. Trimming pared 1 base from V and 0 bases from J, leaving 7 bases between. The CDR3 covers 14 residues. The CDR3 DNA sequence: TGTGCCAGCAGCTTAGTCGAGATCTCCTACGAGCAGTACTTC. It codes for CASSLVEISYEQYF.